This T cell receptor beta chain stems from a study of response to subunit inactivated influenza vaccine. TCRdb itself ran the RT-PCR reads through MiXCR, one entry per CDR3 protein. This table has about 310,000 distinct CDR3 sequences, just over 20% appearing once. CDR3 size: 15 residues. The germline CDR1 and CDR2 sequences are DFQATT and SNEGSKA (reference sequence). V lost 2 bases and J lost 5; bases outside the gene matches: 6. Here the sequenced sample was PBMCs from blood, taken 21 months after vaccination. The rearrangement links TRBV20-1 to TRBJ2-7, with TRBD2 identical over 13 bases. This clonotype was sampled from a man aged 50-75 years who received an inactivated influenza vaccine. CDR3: CSARTGTSGDHEQYF. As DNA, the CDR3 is TGCAGTGCTAGAACCGGGACTAGCGGGGACCACGAGCAGTACTTC.